The 20 T cell receptor beta chains given below trace back to one sample, sequenced in a study of blood T cell repertoires in COVID-19. Clones were sequenced by immunoSEQ multiplex PCR, and TCRdb holds only the in-frame ones, with some missing. The sample lists fewer than 80,000 clones, under 90% seen once, with roughly 15% in the top ten. The sequenced material came from peripheral blood. The receptor set was obtained from a man in his forties or fifties with COVID-19, enrolled during active disease.

J is TRBJ2-7 and V is TRBV3-1 (or the pseudogene TRBV3-2); 7 nucleotides match TRBD1. Germline assignment: CDR1 LGHDT and CDR2 YNNKEL (reference sequence). The CDR3 sequence is 15 residues long. V gave up 1 base and J gave up 3 bases; unmatched junction bases: 6. The CDR3 DNA reads TGTGCCAGCAGCCAAGGGCCCGGGACAGACTACGAGCAGTACTTC. It yields the protein CASSQGPGTDYEQYF.

The rearrangement joins TRBV6-5 to TRBJ2-1; 8 nucleotides align to TRBD1. The CDR3 totals 15 residues. Trimming removed 0 bases from V and 6 bases from J; junction bases left unmatched: 4. Germline V gives CDR1 MNHEY, CDR2 SVGAGI. The CDR3 DNA is TGTGCCAGCAGTTACTCGGGACAGGTCCCCAATGAGCAGTTCTTC. This gives the protein CASSYSGQVPNEQFF.

A few counts support this clone. The V and J genes are TRBV4-1 and TRBJ1-6; D is ambiguous. Germline values: CDR1 MGHRA, CDR2 YSYEKL. The germline V and J ends were trimmed by 0 bases and 0 bases, with 12 bases remaining between them. CDR3 size: 18 residues. The CDR3 loop is CASSQDIRSGSYNSPLHF. CDR3 DNA sequence: TGCGCCAGCAGCCAAGATATTCGGTCCGGCTCCTATAATTCACCCCTCCACTTT.

This chain uses TRBV28 with TRBJ2-4; 12 bases fit TRBD2. CDR1 and CDR2 (germline): MDHEN, SYDVKM. The CDR3 sequence is 19 residues long. The junction had 11 bases not matched to a gene; V was cut back by 5 bases and J by 0 bases. In DNA, the CDR3 is TGTGCCAGCAGTCCCCGGACTAGCGGGGCGTTAAGAGCCAAAAACATTCAGTACTTC. Translating gives CASSPRTSGALRAKNIQYF. Variable domain in full (rest from reference TRBV28 and TRBJ2-4): DVKVTQSSRYLVKRTGEKVFLECVQDMDHENMFWYRQDPGLGLRLIYFSYDVKMKEKGDIPEGYSVSREKKERFSLILESASTNQTSMYLCASSPRTSGALRAKNIQYFGAGTRLSVL.

The CDR3 region is CASVKRGFNTEAFF. CDR3 nucleotide sequence: TGTGCCAGCGTGAAAAGGGGGTTCAACACTGAAGCTTTCTTT. The chain carries TRBV11-2 and TRBJ1-1, with D perhaps TRBD1 (6 bases). CDR3 length: 14 residues. The V end lost 8 bases, the J end lost 2 bases, and 15 bases lay between the germline ends. Germline V gives CDR1 SGHAT, CDR2 FQNNGV.

This sequence joins TRBV19 and TRBJ2-3, with TRBD2 matching 13 bases. CDR3 length: 15 amino acids. Germline V gene lookup returns CDR1 LNHDA and CDR2 SQIVND (reference sequence). The J segment lost 4 bases and the V segment lost 5 bases, leaving 3 bases of the junction unmatched. The CDR3 spells CASSVGLAGADTQYF. The DNA of the CDR3 is TGTGCCAGTAGTGTCGGACTAGCGGGGGCAGATACGCAGTATTTT.

The rearrangement joins TRBV5-4 to TRBJ2-7, with 9 positions matching TRBD2. The V gene end was trimmed by 5 bases and the J gene end by 6 bases; junction bases not matched to a gene: 9. Germline CDR1 reads SGHNT; CDR2 reads YYREEE (reference sequence). This CDR3 spans 14 amino acids. CDR3 residues: CASSKAGGPTEQYF. CDR3 DNA: TGTGCCAGCAGTAAGGCGGGGGGGCCGACCGAGCAGTACTTC.

At least ten counts were recorded for this clone. This chain links TRBV7-9 with TRBJ2-7; tentative D call: TRBD1 (6 bases). Germline CDR1 is SEHNR and CDR2 is FQNEAQ (reference sequence). Between the trimmed V and J ends, which lost 4 bases and 4 bases, there was a span of 11 bases. This CDR3 comprises 13 residues. The CDR3 spells CASSSTGYYEQYF. CDR3 DNA: TGTGCCAGCAGCTCGACAGGTTATTACGAGCAGTACTTC.

The V call is TRBV19, the J call TRBJ2-7; D not resolved. CDR1 and CDR2 (germline): LNHDA, SQIVND (reference sequence). This CDR3 contains 14 residues. Trimming shortened V by 3 bases and J by 5 bases, and 14 bases separated the two germline ends. Here the CDR3 reads CASSILVDAHEQYF. The CDR3 region has the DNA TGTGCCAGTAGTATCCTAGTCGACGCCCACGAGCAGTACTTC. Filled out from reference TRBV19 and TRBJ2-7, the complete variable domain reads DGGITQSPKYLFRKEGQNVTLSCEQNLNHDAMYWYRQDPGQGLRLIYYSQIVNDFQKGDIAEGYSVSREKKESFPLTVTSAQKNPTAFYLCASSILVDAHEQYFGPGTRLTVT.

The rearrangement uses TRBV7-2 and TRBJ2-3; 8 nucleotides line up with TRBD2. V lost 8 bases and J lost 3; bases outside the gene matches: 4. Germline assignment: CDR1 SGHTA and CDR2 FQGNSA. The CDR3 spans 13 residues. CDR3 nucleotide sequence: TGTGCCAGCGGAATAGCGGGAACAGATACGCAGTATTTT. Translating it yields CASGIAGTDTQYF.

The chain uses TRBV25-1 and TRBJ2-2; D possibly corresponds to TRBD1 (6 bases). V dropped 5 bases and J dropped 6 bases, with 7 bases sitting between them. The germline V gene has CDR1 MGHDK and CDR2 SYGVNS. The CDR3 covers 12 residues. The CDR3 region has the DNA TGTGCCAGCAGTAACAGGGCCGGGGAGCTGTTTTTT. Its protein product is CASSNRAGELFF.

The chain employs TRBV5-6 and TRBJ1-1; no clear D. Trimming stripped 0 bases from V and 0 bases from J, with 9 bases between. The CDR3 sequence is 15 residues long. CDR1 is SGHDT, CDR2 YYEEEE, per germline. The chain's CDR3 is CASSLEAGMNTEAFF. CDR3 in DNA: TGTGCCAGCAGCTTGGAGGCAGGAATGAACACTGAAGCTTTCTTT.

This chain connects TRBV4-3 to TRBJ1-2; no clear D gene. Germline CDR1 LGHNA, CDR2 YSLEER. The V end was cut by 1 base, the J end by 4 bases, with 13 bases between. There are 15 residues in the CDR3. The CDR3 region has the DNA TGCGCCAGCAGCCAAGGTGAGGTCGGTTCCTATGGCTACACCTTC. The encoded protein is CASSQGEVGSYGYTF.

This clone was seen only a few times. V is TRBV12-5 and J is TRBJ1-1; tentative D call: TRBD1 (6 bases). CDR1 is LGHNT and CDR2 is FRNRAP in the germline V gene. V was cut by 5 bases and J by 3 bases, with 10 bases left in between. CDR3 length equals 13 residues. The chain's CDR3 is CASGAGGHTEAFF. CDR3 DNA sequence: TGTGCTAGTGGTGCCGGGGGGCACACTGAAGCTTTCTTT. Full variable domain (remainder filled in from reference TRBV12-5 and TRBJ1-1): DARVTQTPRHKVTEMGQEVTMRCQPILGHNTVFWYRQTMMQGLELLAYFRNRAPLDDSGMPKDRFSAEMPDATLATLKIQPSEPRDSAVYFCASGAGGHTEAFFGQGTRLTVV.

The J gene is TRBJ2-7, the V gene TRBV2, with D possibly TRBD2 on 5 matching bases. Trimming left V 8 bases short and J 6 bases short, with 17 bases between. Per the germline V gene, CDR1 is SNHLY and CDR2 is FYNNEI. The CDR3 length is 13 residues. The CDR3 DNA reads as TGTGCCAGCGTCCGGGATCCCCTCTCCGAGCAGTACTTC. It yields the protein CASVRDPLSEQYF.

This clone was counted a single time. This sequence joins TRBV9 and TRBJ2-2, with TRBD1 as a possible D gene (7 bases). The V gene lost 4 bases and the J gene lost 4 bases, with 14 bases spanning the gap. Germline V CDR1 and CDR2: SGDLS, YYNGEE. This CDR3 comprises 15 residues. CDR3 sequence: CASSPGQGGTGELFF. The CDR3 DNA reads TGTGCCAGCAGCCCGGGCCAGGGGGGCACCGGGGAGCTGTTTTTT. The whole variable domain, filled in from reference TRBV9 and TRBJ2-2, reads DSGVTQTPKHLITATGQRVTLRCSPRSGDLSVYWYQQSLDQGLQFLIQYYNGEERAKGNILERFSAQQFPDLHSELNLSSLELGDSALYFCASSPGQGGTGELFFGEGSRLTVL.

The CDR3 nucleotides are TGTGCCTGGGCAGGGGGCGCGGGGAACACTGAAGCTTTCTTT. It yields the protein CAWAGGAGNTEAFF. The chain carries TRBV30 and TRBJ1-1; TRBD1 agrees at 8 bases. CDR3 length equals 14 residues. V was clipped by 5 bases and J by 1 base; unmatched bases: 6. Germline CDR1 and CDR2: GTSNPN and SVGIG (reference sequence).

The CDR3 loop is CASQDRGEKLFF. Written as DNA, the CDR3 is TGTGCCAGCCAAGATAGAGGGGAAAAACTGTTTTTT. V usage is TRBV11-2 and J usage is TRBJ1-4, with D unresolved. The germline gives CDR1 SGHAT, CDR2 FQNNGV. Trimming cost V 8 bases and J 8 bases, with 12 bases left between them. The CDR3 totals 12 residues.

The CDR3 spells CASTQGDRGSYEQYF. Written as DNA, the CDR3 is TGTGCCAGCACCCAAGGGGACAGGGGTTCCTACGAGCAGTACTTC. This sequence joins TRBV11-3 and TRBJ2-7, with 10 bases lining up with TRBD1. This CDR3 is 15 amino acids long. Germline CDR1 is SGHNT and CDR2 is YENEEA. Unmatched junction bases numbered 7, after V lost 7 bases and J lost 1 base.

V usage is TRBV5-1 and J usage is TRBJ2-1, with 10 nucleotides matching TRBD1. CDR3 size: 15 residues. Trimming took 2 bases from V and 7 from J; bases not matched to a gene: 6. The germline V gene encodes CDR1 SGHRS and CDR2 YFSETQ. The DNA for the CDR3 is TGCGCCAGCAGCTTAGGACAGGGGGTCACAAATGAGCAGTTCTTC. Translating it yields CASSLGQGVTNEQFF. The whole variable domain, remainder taken from reference TRBV5-1 and TRBJ2-1, is KAGVTQTPRYLIKTRGQQVTLSCSPISGHRSVSWYQQTPGQGLQFLFEYFSETQRNKGNFPGRFSGRQFSNSRSEMNVSTLELGDSALYLCASSLGQGVTNEQFFGPGTRLTVL.